The 20 T cell receptor beta chains in this list originate from one sample, sequenced in a study of cytomegalovirus exposure and HLA in healthy donors. The PCR contained 60 Vbeta and 13 Jbeta primers. TCRdb's table, derived via immunoSEQ multiplex PCR, lists solely in-frame clones and lacks some. Here the sample spans some 160,000 clones, around 82% being singletons. The specimen sequenced was PBMCs. These receptor sequences come from a man aged 55 to 69 in good health and CMV-seronegative.

The gene calls are TRBV5-1 and TRBJ1-5; D unclear. The CDR3 covers 14 residues. Germline-derived CDR1 and CDR2 are SGHRS and YFSETQ. V lost 7 bases to trimming and J lost 0 bases, with 11 bases between them. The CDR3 nucleotides read TGCGCCAGCCCCCTAGACTATAGCAATCAGCCCCAGCATTTT. Encoded protein: CASPLDYSNQPQHF.

This clone was picked up a small number of times. The V and J genes are TRBV4-2 and TRBJ2-4, with TRBD1 matching over 11 bases. With V trimmed by 0 bases and J by 5 bases, 0 bases remained unmatched. Germline CDR1 LGHNA, CDR2 YNFKEQ. The CDR3 runs to 15 residues. The CDR3 reads CASSQEGQGENIQYF. The CDR3 DNA is TGTGCCAGCAGCCAAGAGGGACAGGGGGAAAACATTCAGTACTTC.

This clone was counted between two and nine times. The V call is TRBV29-1, the J call TRBJ2-7; D might be TRBD1 (6 bases). The germline CDR1 and CDR2 sequences are SQVTM and ANQGSEA. The CDR3 is made up of 15 amino acids. The ends were cut back, 2 bases at V and 1 base at J, with 15 bases in the middle. Here the CDR3 reads CSVERIEGHSYEQYF. The CDR3 bases are TGCAGCGTTGAACGGATCGAGGGACATTCCTACGAGCAGTACTTC.

This clone has only a few counts. Other DNA sequences in the sample encode the same CDR3. The chain combines TRBV4-3 with TRBJ2-3, with 8 bases lining up with TRBD2. The V segment lost 0 bases and the J segment 0 bases; nucleotides outside the gene matches: 8. The length of the CDR3 is 18 residues. In germline, CDR1 is LGHNA, CDR2 YSLEER. CDR3 coding DNA: TGCGCCAGCAGCCAAGATCCAACTAGCGGAACTAGCACAGATACGCAGTATTTT. This gives the protein CASSQDPTSGTSTDTQYF.

The rearrangement links TRBV2 to TRBJ2-7; the D is unclear. The CDR3 runs 12 residues. The V and J ends lost 7 bases and 1 base respectively, with 8 bases between them. The germline V gene encodes CDR1 SNHLY and CDR2 FYNNEI. CDR3 protein: CASKLDSYEQYF. The CDR3 DNA is TGTGCCAGCAAGCTAGATTCCTACGAGCAGTACTTC.

In this sample, this clone turned up a few times. This chain connects TRBV10-3 to TRBJ1-1; D perhaps matches TRBD1 (6 bases). Trimming shortened V by 11 bases and J by 3 bases, and 22 bases separated the two germline ends. Germline V gives CDR1 ENHRY, CDR2 SYGVKD. This CDR3 has 15 residues. CDR3 nucleotides: TGTGCCTCGAGGCTCGGGACAAAGACGGACACTGAAGCTTTCTTT. Encoded protein: CASRLGTKTDTEAFF.

The CDR3 loop is CASSSGQGNQPQHF. The CDR3 DNA sequence: TGCGCCAGCAGCTCCGGACAGGGTAATCAGCCCCAGCATTTT. The V call is TRBV5-1, the J call TRBJ1-5; 8 nucleotides align to TRBD1. J lost 4 bases, V lost 3 bases, and 3 bases had no gene match. This CDR3 spans 14 amino acids. Germline CDR1 is SGHRS and CDR2 is YFSETQ.

The rearrangement links TRBV7-6 to TRBJ2-5, with TRBD1 matching over 11 bases. This CDR3 region has 18 residues. With V trimmed by 5 bases and J by 5 bases, 16 bases remained unmatched. The germline CDR1 and CDR2 sequences are SGHVS and FNYEAQ. In DNA form, the CDR3 reads TGTGCCAGCAGCCCCGGGGTATCCCGGGACAGGGGGTTGGAGACCCAGTACTTC. Its translation: CASSPGVSRDRGLETQYF. Filled out from reference TRBV7-6 and TRBJ2-5, the complete variable domain reads GAGVSQSPRYKVTKRGQDVALRCDPISGHVSLYWYRQALGQGPEFLTYFNYEAQQDKSGLPNDRFSAERPEGSISTLTIQRTEQRDSAMYRCASSPGVSRDRGLETQYFGPGTRLLVL.

In its sample, this clone was seen a few times. The chain employs TRBV2 and TRBJ1-2; 10 bases agree with TRBD1. V trimming: 7 bases; J trimming: 0 bases; junction bases outside the gene matches: 11. From germline, CDR1 is SNHLY and CDR2 FYNNEI. The CDR3 runs 17 residues. Here the CDR3 reads CASTSEWGTGANYGYTF. CDR3 nucleotide sequence: TGTGCCAGCACGTCAGAGTGGGGGACAGGGGCTAACTATGGCTACACCTTC. Supplemented by reference TRBV2 and TRBJ1-2, the full variable domain reads EPEVTQTPSHQVTQMGQEVILRCVPISNHLYFYWYRQILGQKVEFLVSFYNNEISEKSEIFDDQFSVERPDGSNFTLKIRSTKLEDSAMYFCASTSEWGTGANYGYTFGSGTRLTVV.

The genes are TRBV29-1 and TRBJ1-1; D may be TRBD1 (6 bases). V was cut by 2 bases and J by 4 bases, with 14 bases left in between. The CDR3 spans 14 residues. Germline CDR1 SQVTM, CDR2 ANQGSEA. CDR3 in amino acids: CSVERGLVPTEAFF. The CDR3 DNA is TGCAGCGTTGAAAGGGGGTTGGTACCCACTGAAGCTTTCTTT.

V gene TRBV1 combines with J gene TRBJ1-1. TRBV1 is designated a pseudogene. CDR3 size: 16 residues. The chain's CDR3 is CTSSPPYPLENTEAFF. In DNA, the CDR3 is TGCACCAGCAGCCCGCCCTATCCTCTTGAGAACACTGAAGCTTTCTTT.

Only a few counts were recorded for this clone. This chain joins TRBV5-1 and TRBJ2-2, with 7 bases identical to TRBD1. Germline CDR1 is SGHRS and CDR2 is YFSETQ. The trim removed 2 bases at V and 0 bases at J, leaving 4 bases unmatched. CDR3 length equals 16 residues. CDR3 DNA: TGCGCCAGCAGCTTTATGCAGGGGGCGAACACCGGGGAGCTGTTTTTT. Translating it yields CASSFMQGANTGELFF.

This clone has just a few counts. The genes are TRBV6-6 and TRBJ1-1; TRBD1 agrees at 7 bases. CDR1 and CDR2 (germline): MNHNY, SVGAGI (reference sequence). The length of the CDR3 is 13 residues. V was pared by 10 bases and J by 6 bases, with 11 bases of the junction left unmatched. The CDR3 region is CATKGGSGAEAFF. For the CDR3, the DNA is TGTGCCACTAAAGGGGGCTCAGGGGCTGAAGCTTTCTTT.

This clone was counted between two and nine times. The rearrangement joins TRBV4-1 to TRBJ1-4; unclear D gene. In germline, CDR1 is MGHRA, CDR2 YSYEKL. Trimming removed 1 base at V and 4 bases at J, with 7 bases between. The CDR3 is made up of 14 amino acids. CDR3 sequence: CASSQAGVNEKLFF. As DNA, the CDR3 is TGCGCCAGCAGCCAAGCCGGGGTTAATGAAAAACTGTTTTTT.

This sequence joins TRBV19 and TRBJ2-5, with 10 positions matching TRBD2. This CDR3 contains 15 residues. Germline V CDR1 and CDR2: LNHDA, SQIVND (reference sequence). Trimming removed 5 bases from V and 5 bases from J; junction bases left unmatched: 8. The CDR3 sequence: CASSHKRGGRETQYF. The CDR3 nucleotides are TGTGCCAGTAGTCACAAGCGGGGGGGCCGGGAGACCCAGTACTTC.

Concerning this clone itself: In the same sample, other DNA sequences code for this CDR3. The genes are TRBV9 and TRBJ1-3, with 8 bases matching TRBD1. This CDR3 has 14 amino acids. Germline-derived CDR1 and CDR2 are SGDLS and YYNGEE. V shed 2 bases and J 3 bases; nucleotides not matched to a gene: 1. DNA for the CDR3: TGTGCCAGCAGCGTGGACAGGGTTGGAAACACCATATATTTT. This gives the protein CASSVDRVGNTIYF.

The chain employs TRBV7-9 and TRBJ2-2; D possibly corresponds to TRBD2 (6 bases). The CDR3 contains 14 residues. Deletions cut 6 bases from V and 5 bases from J, with 13 bases between. The germline CDR1 and CDR2 sequences are SEHNR and FQNEAQ (reference sequence). CDR3 amino acids: CASRGGLETGELFF. The CDR3 DNA reads TGTGCCAGCAGGGGGGGTCTCGAGACCGGGGAGCTGTTTTTT.

This chain joins TRBV5-4 and TRBJ2-1, with 9 nucleotides matching TRBD1. This CDR3 is built from 15 residues. CDR1 is SGHNT, CDR2 YYREEE, per germline (reference sequence). With 4 bases clipped from V and 2 bases from J, the junction kept 4 bases outside the gene matches. CDR3 nucleotide sequence: TGTGCCAGCAGCGCGGACAGGGGAGCCTACAATGAGCAGTTCTTC. It specifies CASSADRGAYNEQFF.

The V and J genes are TRBV4-1 and TRBJ2-2; the D is unclear. Germline lookup yields CDR1 MGHRA and CDR2 YSYEKL. Trimming removed 1 base at V and 0 bases at J, with 12 bases between. The CDR3 runs to 17 residues. CDR3 residues: CASSQASSSANTGELFF. The CDR3 nucleotides are TGCGCCAGCAGCCAAGCCAGTTCGTCCGCGAACACCGGGGAGCTGTTTTTT.

The genes are TRBV29-1 and TRBJ2-3; 7 nucleotides align to TRBD1. Germline trimming cut 2 bases from V and 4 bases from J; bases unmatched to any gene: 3. CDR1 is SQVTM and CDR2 is ANQGSEA in the germline V gene. The CDR3 is made up of 13 amino acids. CDR3 region: CSVEKTGADTQYF. Written as DNA, the CDR3 is TGCAGCGTTGAAAAAACAGGGGCAGATACGCAGTATTTT.